Shown below are 15 T cell receptor beta chains from a single sample sequenced in a study of cytomegalovirus exposure and HLA in healthy donors. Both 60 Vbeta primers and 13 Jbeta primers went into the PCR. Measured with immunoSEQ multiplex PCR; TCRdb has only the in-frame clones, and not every one. Altogether about 96,000 clones are present, around 79% being singletons, with the ten largest covering 11% to 15%. The source material was PBMCs. These receptors came from a woman in her 70s in good health and CMV-seropositive.

The chain combines TRBV18 with TRBJ1-1; TRBD1 might be the D (5 bases). Deletions cut 1 base from V and 3 bases from J, with 12 bases between. CDR3 length: 15 amino acids. CDR1 and CDR2 from the germline V gene are KGHSH and LQKENI. The CDR3 sequence: CASSPLLDSHTEAFF. Here the CDR3 DNA reads TGTGCCAGCTCACCACTCCTCGACAGCCACACTGAAGCTTTCTTT.

The rearrangement joins TRBV7-3 to TRBJ1-1; 7 nucleotides align to TRBD1. CDR1 SGHTA and CDR2 FQGTGA come from the germline V gene. With V trimmed by 2 bases and J by 3 bases, 6 bases remained unmatched. There are 15 residues in the CDR3. The CDR3 spells CASSLEFQGDTEAFF. The CDR3 bases are TGTGCCAGCAGCTTAGAATTTCAGGGGGACACTGAAGCTTTCTTT.

This chain joins TRBV29-1 and TRBJ2-7; 10 bases match TRBD1. This CDR3 has 14 amino acids. Germline V gives CDR1 SQVTM, CDR2 ANQGSEA. V dropped 3 bases and J dropped 4; count of bases not matched to a gene: 6. The CDR3 DNA reads as TGCAGCGTTGAGGGGGACAGGGGTTCGTACGAGCAGTACTTC. The encoded protein is CSVEGDRGSYEQYF.

There are a few counts of this clone. This rearrangement joins TRBV11-2 to TRBJ1-5; 7 nucleotides line up with TRBD1. V lost 4 bases to trimming and J lost 4 bases; unmatched junction nucleotides: 7. The CDR3 contains 15 residues. Germline V lookup: CDR1 SGHAT, CDR2 FQNNGV. The CDR3 DNA reads TGTGCCAGCAGCTCAGGGACAGTCAGAAATCAGCCCCAGCATTTT. Protein sequence: CASSSGTVRNQPQHF.

As DNA, the CDR3 is TGTGCCAGCAGCGAGCGGACAGGGGGGAACTACGAGCAGTACTTC. This gives the protein CASSERTGGNYEQYF. V gene TRBV7-3 combines with J gene TRBJ2-7; 10 nucleotides match TRBD1. The trim removed 5 bases at V and 3 bases at J, leaving 7 bases unmatched. The CDR3 sequence is 15 residues long. Per the germline V gene, CDR1 is SGHTA and CDR2 is FQGTGA.

This chain joins TRBV9 and TRBJ1-5, with TRBD1 matching over 12 bases. V gave up 3 bases and J gave up 6 bases; unmatched junction bases: 13. Looked up from germline, CDR1 is SGDLS and CDR2 is YYNGEE. This CDR3 comprises 18 residues. The CDR3 loop is CASSETYRDRGLCQPQHF. DNA of the CDR3: TGTGCCAGCAGCGAAACATACCGGGACAGGGGGCTCTGTCAGCCCCAGCATTTT.

The chain carries TRBV9 and TRBJ2-7, with 8 positions matching TRBD1. The CDR3 runs 14 residues. Looked up from germline, CDR1 is SGDLS and CDR2 is YYNGEE. Trimming removed 4 bases from V and 1 base from J; junction bases left unmatched: 4. The CDR3 reads CASSPGTGSYEQYF. The CDR3 bases are TGTGCCAGCAGCCCCGGGACAGGTTCCTACGAGCAGTACTTC.

The chain links TRBV19 to TRBJ1-5; TRBD1 might be the D (6 bases). The germline CDR1 and CDR2 sequences are LNHDA and SQIVND (reference sequence). The CDR3 is 18 amino acids. The V end was cut by 6 bases, the J end by 4 bases, with 25 bases between. The CDR3: CASSRWDTFEPGNQPQHF. The CDR3 DNA follows: TGTGCCAGTAGCCGGTGGGACACCTTCGAACCCGGGAATCAGCCCCAGCATTTT.

The chain employs TRBV27 and TRBJ2-3; 9 bases fit TRBD1. V lost 6 bases to trimming and J lost 4 bases; unmatched junction nucleotides: 8. From germline, CDR1 is MNHEY and CDR2 SMNVEV (reference sequence). The CDR3 has 15 residues. CDR3 nucleotides: TGTGCCAGCAGAACCGGGACAGGGTCACCAGATACGCAGTATTTT. This sequence encodes CASRTGTGSPDTQYF.

With respect to this clone: The junction differs from germline at one of its ends, possibly a read error. In DNA, the CDR3 is TGTGCTAGCAGCCCGGGGAGGGGAACTAATGAAAAACTGTTTTTT. It codes for CASSPGRGTNEKLFF. The V gene is TRBV7-7, the J gene TRBJ1-4; tentative D call: TRBD1 (5 bases). Per germline, CDR1 SSHAT and CDR2 FNYEAQ (reference sequence). CDR3 length equals 15 residues.

V usage is TRBV10-2 and J usage is TRBJ1-5; D is unresolved. The CDR3 has 15 residues. Germline lookup yields CDR1 WSHSY and CDR2 SAAADI. V was cut by 8 bases and J by 0 bases, with 14 bases left in between. CDR3 in DNA: TGCGCCAGCCTGCCTGGACTGTATAGCAATCAGCCCCAGCATTTT. Its protein is CASLPGLYSNQPQHF.

The CDR3 nucleotides read TGTGCCAGCAGCTTACGACAGGGCAATGAGCAGTTCTTC. This codes for CASSLRQGNEQFF. J is TRBJ2-1 and V is TRBV5-4; 7 bases are shared with TRBD1. Trimming took 2 bases from V and 6 from J; bases not matched to a gene: 2. The CDR3 loop spans 13 amino acids. Germline CDR1 SGHNT, CDR2 YYREEE (reference sequence).

The chain is built from TRBV4-1 and TRBJ2-5, with TRBD1 matching 8 bases. Unmatched junction bases numbered 4, after V lost 2 bases and J lost 2 bases. Germline V lookup: CDR1 MGHRA, CDR2 YSYEKL. This CDR3 contains 15 residues. The CDR3 DNA sequence: TGCGCCAGCAGCCAACACGGGACAGGTCAAGAGACCCAGTACTTC. Its protein is CASSQHGTGQETQYF.

This chain links TRBV19 with TRBJ1-1, with a weak D call TRBD1 (5 bases). Germline CDR1 is LNHDA and CDR2 is SQIVND (reference sequence). CDR3 length: 14 residues. Trimming took 3 bases from V and 7 from J, leaving 15 bases between them. The CDR3 coding sequence is TGTGCCAGTAGTATCCGCGGGGGACTTTATGAAGCTTTCTTT. It specifies CASSIRGGLYEAFF.

This clone was observed a handful of times. The chain couples TRBV2 to TRBJ2-5; TRBD2 matches 12 bases. The CDR3 runs 17 residues. Losses at the gene ends were 6 bases for V and 3 bases for J; bases not matched to a gene: 11. Germline V gene lookup returns CDR1 SNHLY and CDR2 FYNNEI. CDR3 amino acids: CASRWTSGEFVEETQYF. The CDR3 nucleotides are TGTGCCAGCAGGTGGACTAGCGGGGAGTTTGTAGAAGAGACCCAGTACTTC. The variable domain in full, with the rest retrieved from reference TRBV2 and TRBJ2-5, is EPEVTQTPSHQVTQMGQEVILRCVPISNHLYFYWYRQILGQKVEFLVSFYNNEISEKSEIFDDQFSVERPDGSNFTLKIRSTKLEDSAMYFCASRWTSGEFVEETQYFGPGTRLLVL.